This is a list of T cell receptor beta chains from one sample in a study of Tregs in tolerant kidney transplant recipients. The protocol was immunoSEQ multiplex PCR, while the TCRdb copy is restricted to in-frame clones and leaves out a portion. The repertoire holds 95,000 to 120,000 clones, roughly 90% seen once, with under 0.35% in the top ten. Sequenced here: CD4+ T cells from blood, sampled before the transplant. The receptors originated from a human donor who received a combined kidney and bone marrow transplant. Each CDR3 is given with its conserved first and last residue. The D gene is left open where the match is weak. The size field is filled for only some rows; it gives once, few, many or a size class.

NA | TRBJ1-2 | TRBV6-5 | TRBD1 | TGTGCCAGCAGTTACTTCTTGGGACAGGGGGCGGATGGCTACACCTTC | CASSYFLGQGADGYTF
NA | TRBJ1-1 | TRBV29-1 | NA | TGCAGCGTCGATCCGGGGGGACGGGGCACTGAAGCTTTCTTT | CSVDPGGRGTEAFF
NA | TRBJ2-5 | TRBV2 | TRBD2 | TGTGCCAGCATCGGCGCGGGGGGGATTCGGCAGACCCAGTACTTC | CASIGAGGIRQTQYF
NA | TRBJ2-3 | TRBV5-5 | NA | TGTGCCAGCAGCTTGGGCGGGGGCCTAAACACAGATACGCAGTATTTT | CASSLGGGLNTDTQYF
NA | TRBJ1-5 | TRBV18 | NA | TGTGCCAGCTCACCATACGGTGAAAATCAGCCCCAGCATTTT | CASSPYGENQPQHF
NA | TRBJ2-7 | TRBV14 | NA | TGTGCCAGCAGCCGCGGGCCCTACGAGCAGTACTTC | CASSRGPYEQYF
NA | TRBJ2-6 | TRBV18 | NA | TGTGCCAGCTCACCCCCAGTCGGGGCTGGGGCCAACGTCCTGACTTTC | CASSPPVGAGANVLTF
NA | TRBJ2-7 | TRBV29-1 | NA | TGCAGCGTTGAAGAGGATTGGCGGGGCTCCTACGAGCAGTACTTC | CSVEEDWRGSYEQYF
once | TRBJ1-3 | TRBV7-2 | NA | TGTGCCAGCAGCCCCATTGGATCGGGGAACACCATATATTTT | CASSPIGSGNTIYF
few | TRBJ1-1 | TRBV4-2 | NA | TGTGCCAGCAGCCAAGCTGAGGTGTGGACTGAAGCTTTCTTT | CASSQAEVWTEAFF
NA | TRBJ2-1 | TRBV7-6 | TRBD2 | TGTGCCAGCAGTCCATCCGGGACTAGCGGGGGGTACAATGAGCAGTTCTTC | CASSPSGTSGGYNEQFF
NA | TRBJ1-3 | TRBV29-1 | TRBD1 | TGCAGCGTGGCTGGGACAGGCTCTGGAAACACCATATATTTT | CSVAGTGSGNTIYF
NA | TRBJ2-2 | TRBV28 | NA | TGTGCCAGCCGCCCGAGGACAAACACCGGGGAGCTGTTTTTT | CASRPRTNTGELFF
NA | TRBJ2-7 | TRBV7-2 | TRBD2 | TGTGCCAGCAGCTTGGGAGGGATCTCCTACGAGCAGTACTTC | CASSLGGISYEQYF